This T cell receptor (beta chain) appears in the sequencing data of a study of OX40 agonist ivuxolimab in advanced cancers. Background on the study: Patients receiving dose escalation had hepatocellular carcinoma, melanoma, renal cell or head and neck cancer.

With regard to this clone: Its specificity is not known.

Only in-frame clones appear in the TCRdb table, and some are missing; sequencing was by immunoSEQ multiplex PCR. The sample consists of approximately 78,000 clones, about 82% of them appearing once. Study-wide results and limits: The study observed clonal expansion of CD4+ and CD8+ blood T cells by week 6 at 0.1 to 3.0 mg/kg.

This CDR3 region has 16 residues. Trimming removed 5 bases from V and 6 bases from J, with 21 bases in between. Germline lookup yields CDR1 SGHDN and CDR2 FVKESK. The sequencing here drew on CD4+ or CD8+ T cells sorted from blood, taken in a trial of the OX40 agonist ivuxolimab. This TCR derives from an adult with an advanced solid tumor such as melanoma, head and neck, liver or kidney cancer. The rearrangement joins TRBV14 to TRBJ2-3; possibly TRBD1 or TRBD2 for D (6 bases each). In DNA, the CDR3 is TGTGCCAGCAGCGCTCCGGGGGCAGGGGCCCAGGATACGCAGTATTTT. Translation: CASSAPGAGAQDTQYF.